This passage covers 29 T cell receptor beta chains from one sample sequenced in a study of blood T cell repertoires in COVID-19. Using immunoSEQ multiplex PCR, the repertoire was profiled, and TCRdb retains in-frame clones only, with some absent. The sample consists of some 67,000 clones, about nine tenths of them appearing once. The specimen was peripheral blood. These receptor sequences come from a woman under 30 with acute or convalescent COVID-19.

This clone was observed a single time. The V gene is TRBV5-1, the J gene TRBJ2-6, with D perhaps TRBD1 (6 bases). The V and J ends lost 1 base and 0 bases respectively, with 23 bases between them. The CDR3 has 21 amino acids. CDR1 is SGHRS, CDR2 YFSETQ, per germline. CDR3: CASSLLGRMAGADSGANVLTF. For the CDR3, the DNA is TGCGCCAGCAGCTTGTTAGGCCGAATGGCAGGGGCAGACTCTGGGGCCAACGTCCTGACTTTC. The full variable domain, completed using reference TRBV5-1 and TRBJ2-6, is KAGVTQTPRYLIKTRGQQVTLSCSPISGHRSVSWYQQTPGQGLQFLFEYFSETQRNKGNFPGRFSGRQFSNSRSEMNVSTLELGDSALYLCASSLLGRMAGADSGANVLTFGAGSRLTVL.

This sequence joins TRBV28 and TRBJ1-1, with 8 bases matching TRBD1. Per the germline V gene, CDR1 is MDHEN and CDR2 is SYDVKM. V trimming: 6 bases; J trimming: 4 bases; junction bases outside the gene matches: 10. The CDR3 runs 15 residues. The CDR3 DNA reads as TGTGCCAGCAGATCCCAGGGGGCTGATAGCACTGAAGCTTTCTTT. The encoded protein is CASRSQGADSTEAFF. Drawing the rest from reference TRBV28 and TRBJ1-1, the complete variable domain is DVKVTQSSRYLVKRTGEKVFLECVQDMDHENMFWYRQDPGLGLRLIYFSYDVKMKEKGDIPEGYSVSREKKERFSLILESASTNQTSMYLCASRSQGADSTEAFFGQGTRLTVV.

The count of this clone is one. The V and J genes are TRBV7-8 and TRBJ2-5; 7 bases fit TRBD2. CDR3 length equals 14 residues. The J segment lost 2 bases and the V segment lost 4 bases, leaving 4 bases of the junction unmatched. Germline CDR1 SGHVS, CDR2 FQNEAQ. CDR3 protein: CASSSRTSQETQYF. The CDR3 bases are TGTGCCAGCAGCTCTAGGACTAGTCAAGAGACCCAGTACTTC.

The CDR3 is CASRGSGTGNTEAFF. CDR3 nucleotide sequence: TGTGCCAGCAGGGGATCCGGGACAGGGAACACTGAAGCTTTCTTT. The chain links TRBV2 to TRBJ1-1; 8 bases map to TRBD1. J was trimmed by 1 base and V by 6 bases; bases with no gene match: 7. Germline V lookup: CDR1 SNHLY, CDR2 FYNNEI. The CDR3 consists of 15 residues.

The rearrangement uses TRBV6-1 and TRBJ1-6, with D perhaps TRBD1 (6 bases). Germline assignment: CDR1 MNHNS and CDR2 SASEGT. CDR3 length: 16 amino acids. V was clipped by 2 bases and J by 2 bases, with 10 bases between them. The DNA for the CDR3 is TGTGCCAGCAGTGAAACACAGGGCCCCTATAATTCACCCCTCCACTTT. It encodes CASSETQGPYNSPLHF.

The rearrangement joins TRBV28 to TRBJ1-5; TRBD1 might be the D (6 bases). V was trimmed by 5 bases and J by 4 bases, leaving 21 bases between them. CDR1 MDHEN and CDR2 SYDVKM come from the germline V gene. The CDR3 loop spans 17 amino acids. This CDR3 reads CASSMSGGPIGNQPQHF. The CDR3, as DNA: TGTGCCAGCAGTATGTCGGGGGGGCCCATTGGGAATCAGCCCCAGCATTTT.

The chain is built from TRBV2 and TRBJ1-1; D is uncertain. CDR1 and CDR2 from the germline V gene are SNHLY and FYNNEI. The CDR3 runs to 14 residues. V lost 10 bases and J lost 0, with 15 bases in between. The CDR3 sequence: CANSRQSMNTEAFF. The CDR3 coding sequence is TGTGCCAACTCTAGGCAGTCAATGAACACTGAAGCTTTCTTT.

This clone is a singleton in its sample. The chain combines TRBV28 with TRBJ2-7; 13 bases fit TRBD2. Losses at the gene ends were 4 bases for V and 6 bases for J; bases not matched to a gene: 3. The CDR3 length is 14 residues. Germline CDR1 MDHEN, CDR2 SYDVKM. CDR3 sequence: CASSSLAGGPEQYF. DNA for the CDR3: TGTGCCAGCAGTTCACTAGCGGGGGGGCCCGAGCAGTACTTC.

V and J are TRBV4-1 and TRBJ1-5; possible D gene TRBD1, 5 bases. The CDR3 runs to 15 residues. V was pared by 0 bases and J by 7 bases, with 13 bases between. Germline V lookup: CDR1 MGHRA, CDR2 YSYEKL. This CDR3 is CASSQDLTGGQPQHF. The CDR3 nucleotides are TGCGCCAGCAGCCAAGATCTGACCGGGGGGCAGCCCCAGCATTTT.

This clone was detected once. The chain combines TRBV10-3 with TRBJ2-1, with TRBD2 as a possible D gene (7 bases). The germline V and J ends were trimmed by 3 bases and 6 bases, with 18 bases remaining between them. CDR1 is ENHRY, CDR2 SYGVKD, per germline. This CDR3 region has 16 residues. The CDR3 nucleotides are TGTGCCATCAGTGAACTCGGCGGGGGCCAACGCAATGAGCAGTTCTTC. It encodes CAISELGGGQRNEQFF.

This clone was observed once. The chain has TRBV7-9 and TRBJ1-4, with D unclear. The germline V gene has CDR1 SEHNR and CDR2 FQNEAQ (reference sequence). The CDR3 is 15 residues long. V was shortened by 5 bases and J by 0 bases, with 10 bases between the two germline ends. The CDR3 reads CASSKAATTNEKLFF. DNA for the CDR3: TGTGCCAGCAGCAAAGCAGCGACAACTAATGAAAAACTGTTTTTT.

The rearrangement joins TRBV5-1 to TRBJ1-2; D is uncertain. V was clipped by 0 bases and J by 2 bases, with 5 bases between them. There are 13 residues in the CDR3. Germline lookup yields CDR1 SGHRS and CDR2 YFSETQ. DNA of the CDR3: TGCGCCAGCAGCTTGGGCAGAAACTATGGCTACACCTTC. Translation: CASSLGRNYGYTF.

The chain joins TRBV29-1 to TRBJ2-1; D may be TRBD1 (6 bases). The V gene lost 5 bases and the J gene lost 1 base, with 9 bases spanning the gap. The germline gives CDR1 SQVTM, CDR2 ANQGSEA. The CDR3 is 13 amino acids. Written as DNA, the CDR3 is TGCAGCGTTCCGGGGACATCCTACAATGAGCAGTTCTTC. As protein: CSVPGTSYNEQFF.

The chain combines TRBV6-5 with TRBJ2-7; D might be TRBD2 (6 bases). Looked up from germline, CDR1 is MNHEY and CDR2 is SVGAGI. V was clipped by 4 bases and J by 2 bases, with 18 bases between them. The CDR3 has 16 amino acids. CDR3 region: CASSSHRGGGTYEQYF. The CDR3 DNA reads TGTGCCAGCAGTTCCCATCGTGGGGGAGGAACCTACGAGCAGTACTTC.

This rearrangement joins TRBV7-9 to TRBJ1-1; TRBD1 aligns across 8 bases. The length of the CDR3 is 14 residues. V was clipped by 3 bases and J by 7 bases; unmatched bases: 7. CDR1 is SEHNR and CDR2 is FQNEAQ in the germline V gene (reference sequence). The CDR3 DNA sequence: TGTGCCAGCAGCTTCTCCAGGGGGCAAGATGAAGCTTTCTTT. This codes for CASSFSRGQDEAFF.

The rearrangement joins TRBV19 to TRBJ1-2; 7 bases are a match to TRBD1. The J segment lost 4 bases and the V segment lost 5 bases, leaving 4 bases of the junction unmatched. Germline CDR1 and CDR2: LNHDA and SQIVND (reference sequence). The length of the CDR3 is 13 residues. CDR3 nucleotide sequence: TGTGCCAGTAGTCCCAGACAGGGCTATGGCTACACCTTC. Amino acid sequence: CASSPRQGYGYTF.

The chain couples TRBV5-1 to TRBJ2-3; 11 bases are shared with TRBD2. Looked up from germline, CDR1 is SGHRS and CDR2 is YFSETQ. The CDR3 contains 13 residues. V trimming: 3 bases; J trimming: 9 bases; junction bases outside the gene matches: 3. The CDR3 nucleotides are TGCGCCAGCAGCTCAACTAGCGGGGGAACGCAGTATTTT. It specifies CASSSTSGGTQYF.

A note on this clone: This same CDR3 is encoded by further DNA sequences in the sample. This chain links TRBV28 with TRBJ2-7, with a weak D call TRBD2 (5 bases). V shed 1 base and J shed 4 bases, with 5 bases lying between them. CDR1 is MDHEN and CDR2 is SYDVKM in the germline V gene. This CDR3 is 12 amino acids long. The DNA for the CDR3 is TGTGCCAGCAGTTTATCGGGGTACGAGCAGTACTTC. This codes for CASSLSGYEQYF.

The chain carries TRBV13 and TRBJ1-1; D perhaps matches TRBD1 (5 bases). The germline V and J ends were trimmed by 5 bases and 4 bases, with 11 bases remaining between them. Germline V lookup: CDR1 PRHDT, CDR2 FYEKMQ (reference sequence). This CDR3 is 13 amino acids long. CDR3 in amino acids: CASSPWRGTEAFF. The CDR3 bases are TGTGCCAGCAGCCCCTGGAGGGGCACTGAAGCTTTCTTT.

The J gene is TRBJ1-1, the V gene TRBV4-2, with D hard to call. The CDR3 covers 15 residues. V was trimmed by 5 bases and J by 0 bases, leaving 13 bases between them. The germline CDR1 and CDR2 sequences are LGHNA and YNFKEQ. CDR3 DNA sequence: TGTGCCAGCAGCTATGCCGCGGAAATGAACACTGAAGCTTTCTTT. It encodes CASSYAAEMNTEAFF.

The V and J genes are TRBV7-8 and TRBJ1-1; unclear D gene. V was cut by 4 bases and J by 5 bases, with 11 bases left in between. The CDR3 extends over 13 amino acids. Germline loops: CDR1 SGHVS, CDR2 FQNEAQ. CDR3 loop: CASSSHRWTEAFF. CDR3 DNA: TGTGCCAGCAGCTCCCATCGGTGGACTGAAGCTTTCTTT.

The gene calls are TRBV18 and TRBJ1-6; no clear D gene. Germline V gives CDR1 KGHSH, CDR2 LQKENI. This CDR3 spans 15 amino acids. Trimming cost V 2 bases and J 6 bases, with 11 bases left between them. DNA of the CDR3: TGTGCCAGCTCACCAGGAGACGGGGTTAATTCACCCCTCCACTTT. This codes for CASSPGDGVNSPLHF.

The rearrangement links TRBV10-3 to TRBJ2-3; 9 nucleotides agree with TRBD2. The V gene's germline CDR1 is ENHRY and CDR2 SYGVKD. This CDR3 region has 20 residues. The trim removed 0 bases at V and 1 base at J, leaving 14 bases unmatched. The CDR3 protein is CAISESTSSGGPFGTDTQYF. In nucleotides, the CDR3 is TGTGCCATCAGTGAGTCCACGAGCAGCGGGGGGCCATTTGGCACAGATACGCAGTATTTT.

This clone has just one count. The chain couples TRBV29-1 to TRBJ1-1; D might be TRBD1 (6 bases). Per the germline V gene, CDR1 is SQVTM and CDR2 is ANQGSEA. The CDR3 contains 15 residues. V dropped 0 bases and J dropped 4 bases, with 15 bases sitting between them. The DNA for the CDR3 is TGCAGCGTTGAAGATTTACAGGGTTTTGGCACTGAAGCTTTCTTT. Translating it yields CSVEDLQGFGTEAFF.

This clone was picked up a small number of times. The chain combines TRBV30 with TRBJ2-7, with 7 nucleotides matching TRBD2. V lost 0 bases and J lost 6; bases outside the gene matches: 5. CDR1 and CDR2 from the germline V gene are GTSNPN and SVGIG (reference sequence). This CDR3 region has 13 residues. CDR3 region: CAWSVAGVGEQYF. The CDR3 DNA reads TGTGCCTGGAGTGTGGCGGGAGTGGGCGAGCAGTACTTC.

The CDR3 DNA follows: TGTGCCAGCACCACCGCGGACACGATGAACACTGAAGCTTTCTTT. Amino acids: CASTTADTMNTEAFF. V is TRBV28 and J is TRBJ1-1, with D maybe TRBD1 (5 bases). V dropped 7 bases and J dropped 0 bases, with 15 bases sitting between them. CDR3 length: 15 residues. CDR1 and CDR2 (germline): MDHEN, SYDVKM.

The chain joins TRBV7-9 to TRBJ2-2; D unresolved. In germline, CDR1 is SEHNR, CDR2 FQNEAQ (reference sequence). V dropped 1 base and J dropped 2 bases, with 5 bases sitting between them. CDR3 size: 14 residues. The CDR3 sequence: CASSLGSNTGELFF. CDR3 sequence (DNA): TGTGCCAGCAGCTTAGGGAGCAACACCGGGGAGCTGTTTTTT.

The chain recombines TRBV29-1 with TRBJ1-1; the D gene is possibly TRBD1 (5 bases). Germline V gene sequence: CDR1 SQVTM, CDR2 ANQGSEA. V was shortened by 1 base and J by 4 bases, with 10 bases between the two germline ends. The CDR3 spans 13 residues. CDR3 amino acids: CSVEGYQGTEAFF. The CDR3 DNA sequence: TGCAGCGTTGAAGGGTACCAGGGCACTGAAGCTTTCTTT.

The rearrangement joins TRBV2 to TRBJ2-7; tentatively, D is TRBD1 (6 bases). The germline CDR1 and CDR2 sequences are SNHLY and FYNNEI. This CDR3 is 14 amino acids long. V gave up 3 bases and J gave up 3 bases, with 12 bases separating them. The CDR3 here is CASSDLQGSYEQYF. The CDR3 region has the DNA TGTGCCAGCAGTGATTTGCAGGGGAGCTACGAGCAGTACTTC.